The subject of this entry is one T cell receptor beta chain. The antigen is not known. Other DNA variants within this sample encode the same CDR3. CDR1 is MDHEN, CDR2 SYDVKM, per germline. V lost 2 bases and J lost 4; bases outside the gene matches: 2. CDR3 length: 14 amino acids. The source of the sample is a study of shared clonotypes between healthy human individuals. Study-wide findings and caveats: Among donors, the sharing of clonotypes was expected to be influenced by sequencing depth. Genetic and exposure-history diversity was limited by the small donor number.

For sorted subsets, about 190 ng DNA per replicate equaled tens of thousands of T cell genomes. Profiled with immunoSEQ multiplex PCR; TCRdb holds only in-frame clones, not every one. The sample includes about 2.4 million clones, 80% to 95% of them seen just once. Partitioning of CD4+ cells yielded a CD45RA+ naive subset and a CD45RA-negative memory subset. The sample taken for sequencing was naive CD4+ T cells from PBMCs. Stated subset: CD45RA+ positively selected. This chain links TRBV28 with TRBJ1-3; 7 bases align to TRBD1. This sequence was found in a man in his late teens or twenties in good health. Some clones in this sample may be carry-over from other donors' samples. Here the CDR3 reads CASSLGGQGNTIYF. CDR3 nucleotide sequence: TGTGCCAGCAGTTTAGGGGGACAGGGAAACACCATATATTTT.